The clone carrying this T cell receptor (beta chain) was observed many times. The target antigen is unknown. The data derive from a study of early T cells in non-severe SARS-CoV-2 infection. About the study: Bulk RNA taken from unsorted whole blood was sequenced, leaving chains unpaired.

CDR1 is SGHAT and CDR2 is FQNNGV in the germline V gene. This CDR3 comprises 17 residues. Germline trimming cut 5 bases from V and 0 bases from J; bases unmatched to any gene: 10. In the library, individual cDNA molecules carried attached unique molecular identifiers. TCRdb re-derived calls from the 5' RACE reads in MiXCR, one entry per CDR3 protein. The sample carries about 83,000 distinct CDR3 sequences, around 9.3% recorded once. General observations from the study: Reliance on VDJdb matching favored anti-spike CD8 responses; private and CD4 specificities were missed.

The V call is TRBV11-2, the J call TRBJ2-1, with 7 bases lining up with TRBD2. The sample in question was whole blood, obtained at baseline. This TCR was recovered from an adult who was a healthcare worker with PCR-confirmed SARS-CoV-2 infection or an uninfected control (not recorded which). CDR3 in DNA: TGTGCCAGCAGCATGGGGGGACTATTGGGCTCCTACAATGAGCAGTTCTTC. Its translation: CASSMGGLLGSYNEQFF.